Listed here is a single TCR beta chain. The antigen remains unidentified. The data stem from a study of blood T cells in healthy people across ages. Whole-study results and caveats: PBMCs were not sorted, which prevented a conclusive comparison of naive versus antigen-experienced cells. Estimates drawn from one million T cells were deemed to understate diversity. Nothing was known about donor CMV status, and this possibly confounded expanded clonotype changes.

Germline trimming cut 2 bases from V and 6 bases from J; bases unmatched to any gene: 4. Germline V lookup: CDR1 SEHNR, CDR2 FQNEAQ (reference sequence). The CDR3 runs to 14 residues. It was with a sample-barcoded 5' primer and a J-beta primer mix that a second PCR of roughly 7 to 12 cycles was run. Samples each returned at least 3 million CDR3-containing paired-end reads. TCRdb re-called the 5' RACE reads through MiXCR, storing one row per CDR3 protein. Of approximately 1.5 million distinct CDR3 sequences listed, about 32% are singletons. The chain combines TRBV7-9 with TRBJ2-1; TRBD2 aligns across 7 bases. The specimen sequenced was blood. This clonotype originated in a woman in her thirties in good health. The CDR3 DNA reads as TGTGCCAGCAGCTTACTCGGGGGGTGCAATGAGCAGTTCTTC. It codes for CASSLLGGCNEQFF. Based on the CDR3 plus reference TRBV7-9 and TRBJ2-1, the full variable domain is DTGVSQNPRHKITKRGQNVTFRCDPISEHNRLYWYRQTLGQGPEFLTYFQNEAQLEKSRLLSDRFSAERPKGSFSTLEIQRTEQGDSAMYLCASSLLGGCNEQFFGPGTRLTVL.